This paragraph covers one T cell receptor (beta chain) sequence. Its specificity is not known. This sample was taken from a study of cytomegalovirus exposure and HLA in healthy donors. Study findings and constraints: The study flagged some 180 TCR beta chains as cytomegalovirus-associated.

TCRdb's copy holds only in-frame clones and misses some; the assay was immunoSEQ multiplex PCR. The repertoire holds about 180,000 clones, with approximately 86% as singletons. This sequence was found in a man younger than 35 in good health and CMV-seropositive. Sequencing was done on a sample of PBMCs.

The DNA for the CDR3 is TGTGCCAGCAGCCACCCGGGACAGGGTGCGTACGAGCAGTACTTC. Translated: CASSHPGQGAYEQYF. The chain joins TRBV14 to TRBJ2-7; TRBD1 matches at 9 bases. CDR1 SGHDN and CDR2 FVKESK come from the germline V gene. V shed 3 bases and J 4 bases; nucleotides not matched to a gene: 7. This CDR3 has 15 amino acids.